This TCR beta chain is drawn from a study of blood T cell repertoires in COVID-19 (dated by TCRdb to the early 2020s). Context from the whole study: The collaborator samples originated in the United States, Italy and Spain and spanned the acute and convalescent phases of COVID-19. The prospective study material was composed of cDNA or gDNA derived from T cells, B-cell-depleted T cells, or PBMCs. Deeply sampled blood TCRbeta repertoires from subjects exposed to, actively infected with, or recovered from COVID-19 were included in the dataset. The repertoires were made available in a free public database intended to serve as a resource for research on the immune response to SARS-CoV-2. The samples were drawn from two sources: the first 160 participants of the ongoing ImmuneRACE study, and approximately 1,300 subjects contributed by 6 global collaborators. The sample metadata nearly always contained a de-identified subject ID, COVID-19 status, age in years and sex. Where available, HLA class I and class II types were obtained from metadata supplied by the sample provider rather than from assay-based typing.

Each collaborating institution followed its own protocols to collect whole blood in K2EDTA tubes. For TCRbeta analysis, collaborator samples were shipped as frozen whole blood, as isolated PBMCs, or as DNA extracted from either sample type. The immunoSEQ Assay, a bias-controlled multiplex PCR, was used to amplify TCRbeta CDR3 regions from genomic DNA. In the original analysis: The number of nucleated cells in each sample was estimated by amplification of reference gene primers within the assay. To quantify the absolute abundance of each unique TCRbeta CDR3 rearrangement, sequence reads were collapsed and filtered. For each sample, productive Simpson clonality was calculated as the square root of Simpson's diversity index over productive rearrangements. Sourced from immuneACCESS, this table was stored by TCRdb with only in-frame sequences that have V and J called. A share of the clones is absent; for the studies checked, an unresolved V gene accounts for under half, and the remainder has no known explanation. From that table come the V and J calls and clone size; the DNA was used to work out D and trimming. This sample is represented by more than 70,000 clones; 80% to 90% of them were singletons. Roughly 8.7% of the sample rests with the top ten.

As to this clone: Its antigen has not been determined. Qualities for individual bases were not recorded, and no much larger clone is one base off.

CDR1 and CDR2 were assigned from the germline V gene (reference sequence) as LNHDA and SQIVND. The cysteine opens and the phenylalanine closes a CDR3 of 16 amino acids. Just CDR3 DNA is preserved here, 48 bases in frame from base 1. V is pared back by 5 bases and J by 0 bases, with 14 bases lying between the germline termini. Broad study findings and their caveats: The amount of clinical and demographic metadata varied by source and participant and was provided uncurated.

Sequencing was performed on peripheral blood. Recombination linked TRBV19 to TRBJ1-5; 6 matching bases give a weak D call of TRBD1. The TCR sequence derives from a man aged 50 to 59 with acute or convalescent COVID-19. The nucleotide sequence is TGTGCCAGTAGTGCGGACGGACAGTATAGCAATCAGCCCCAGCATTTT. It codes for CASSADGQYSNQPQHF. Full variable domain (CDR3 extended with the reference TRBV19 and TRBJ1-5 proteins): DGGITQSPKYLFRKEGQNVTLSCEQNLNHDAMYWYRQDPGQGLRLIYYSQIVNDFQKGDIAEGYSVSREKKESFPLTVTSAQKNPTAFYLCASSADGQYSNQPQHFGDGTRLSIL.